A selection of T cell receptor beta chains follows, all from one sample in a study of T cells after posttransplantation cyclophosphamide. Here immunoSEQ multiplex PCR was the method, and the copy in TCRdb shows in-frame clones only, minus some. Here the sample spans 9,000 to 9,500 clones, just over 95% being singletons. The material sequenced was naive CD8+ T cells sorted from PBMCs. The receptors shown here come from a man aged 45-65 years in good health, CMV-negative, and a related stem cell transplant donor. Each CDR3 is given with its conserved first and last residue. The D gene is left open where the match is weak. Some rows have no size entry. The others give once, few or many, or a class for an expanded clone.

d_call	cdr3_length	v_call	j_call	clone_size	cdr3_nt	cdr3_aa
NA	17	TRBV10-3	TRBJ2-2	few	TGTGCCATCAGTGAGCGTCGTCAGAGGGCGAACACCGGGGAGCTGTTTTTT	CAISERRQRANTGELFF
TRBD1	15	TRBV6-1	TRBJ2-7	NA	TGTGCCAGCAGTGCCGCGGGACAGGGGGTTCTCGAGCAGTACTTC	CASSAAGQGVLEQYF
TRBD2	14	TRBV27	TRBJ2-7	NA	TGTGCCAGCAGTGGCAGCGGGAGCTCCTACGAGCAGTACTTC	CASSGSGSSYEQYF
NA	14	TRBV7-9	TRBJ1-2	NA	TGTGCCAGCAGCTTGGCGGACAGCGACTATGGCTACACCTTC	CASSLADSDYGYTF
NA	13	TRBV6-6	TRBJ2-1	NA	TGTGCCAGCAGCGGACTAATCCGGCATGAGCAGTTCTTC	CASSGLIRHEQFF
NA	16	TRBV13	TRBJ2-4	NA	TGTGCCAGCAGCTACCCCGGGGAGGGGGACAAAAACATTCAGTACTTC	CASSYPGEGDKNIQYF
NA	17	TRBV9	TRBJ2-4	once	TGTGCCAGCAGCGTATTCCCCTCGGAGGGAGCCAAAAACATTCAGTACTTC	CASSVFPSEGAKNIQYF
NA	15	TRBV4-1	TRBJ2-3	NA	TGCGCCAGCAGCAGACAGGACCGAAACCCAGATACGCAGTATTTT	CASSRQDRNPDTQYF
NA	11	TRBV11-2	TRBJ2-7	NA	TGTGCCAGCAGCTTCAATCACGAGCAGTACTTC	CASSFNHEQYF
TRBD1	13	TRBV2	TRBJ1-2	NA	TGTGCCAGCATTGACAGGGTGGACTATGGCTACACCTTC	CASIDRVDYGYTF
TRBD1	16	TRBV9	TRBJ2-1	NA	TGTGCCAGCAGCGTAGGGGGACAGGGGGGCTACAATGAGCAGTTCTTC	CASSVGGQGGYNEQFF
NA	11	TRBV20-1	TRBJ1-1	NA	TGCAGTGCTAGAGATCCGTCCGGGGCTTTCTTT	CSARDPSGAFF
NA	15	TRBV9	TRBJ1-1	NA	TGTGCCAGCAGCGATACCGGAGGGACGGACACTGAAGCTTTCTTT	CASSDTGGTDTEAFF
NA	15	TRBV9	TRBJ2-7	NA	TGTGCCAGCAGCGTAGGGCGGGGCCGCCCGGGGGAGCAGTACTTC	CASSVGRGRPGEQYF
TRBD2	16	TRBV4-3	TRBJ2-2	NA	TGCGCCAGCAGCCTTTTAGCGGGCGCGAACACCGGGGAGCTGTTTTTT	CASSLLAGANTGELFF
NA	15	TRBV27	TRBJ2-7	NA	TGTGCCAGCAGTTTGGGGCCGCTAACCCCCCAGGAGCAGTACTTC	CASSLGPLTPQEQYF
NA	13	TRBV11-2	TRBJ2-7	NA	TGTGCCAGCAGCTTAGTGGCGGCGGGAGAGCAGTACTTC	CASSLVAAGEQYF
NA	15	TRBV6-5	TRBJ1-1	NA	TGTGCCAGCAGTTATCTTACAGGGTTGAACACTGAAGCTTTCTTT	CASSYLTGLNTEAFF
NA	15	TRBV5-8	TRBJ1-5	NA	TGTGCCAGCAGCTTGGGGCCGACTTTCAATCAGCCCCAGCATTTT	CASSLGPTFNQPQHF
TRBD1	14	TRBV15	TRBJ1-1	NA	TGTGCCACCAGCCCGACCGGGACAGGAACTGAAGCTTTCTTT	CATSPTGTGTEAFF
TRBD2	14	TRBV5-1	TRBJ2-7	NA	TGCGCCAGCAGCTTGAGCGGGAGGGTTTACGAGCAGTACTTC	CASSLSGRVYEQYF
NA	16	TRBV6-1	TRBJ1-1	once	TGTGCCAGCAGTGAAGCGGGCCGGACAGCGAACACTGAAGCTTTCTTT	CASSEAGRTANTEAFF
NA	15	TRBV13	TRBJ2-1	NA	TGTGCCAGCAGCTTAGCGCAGGGGGGAATCAATGAGCAGTTCTTC	CASSLAQGGINEQFF
TRBD1	15	TRBV5-1	TRBJ2-1	NA	TGCGCCAGCAGCTTGGGACCGGGACAGGGTAGTGAGCAGTTCTTC	CASSLGPGQGSEQFF
NA	14	TRBV9	TRBJ2-7	NA	TGTGCCAGCAGCGTAGGATCTAGCGACTACGAGCAGTACTTC	CASSVGSSDYEQYF
NA	15	TRBV21-1	TRBJ2-7	NA	TGTGCCAGCAGCAAAGTAAGGGGGACCCTCCAACGGCAGTACTTC	CASSKVRGTLQRQYF
TRBD2	14	TRBV19	TRBJ2-1	once	TGTGCCAGTAGTACTCCTTGGTCTAGCGGGGGCCTCCTCTTC	CASSTPWSSGGLLF
TRBD1	17	TRBV19	TRBJ2-2	NA	TGTGCCAGTACCCAGACCAAATGGGACAGTGGGCCCGGGGAGCTGTTTTTT	CASTQTKWDSGPGELFF
NA	14	TRBV29-1	TRBJ2-1	once	TGCAGCGTTGATCCCGCTAGCTCCTACAATGAGCAGTTCTTC	CSVDPASSYNEQFF
NA	16	TRBV7-8	TRBJ2-5	NA	TGTGCCAGCAGCGCTAACGGACGGGAGCCGTCGGAGACCCAGTACTTC	CASSANGREPSETQYF
TRBD2	16	TRBV5-4	TRBJ2-3	NA	TGTGCCAGCAGACCAAGGACTAGCGGAAGAACAGATACGCAGTATTTT	CASRPRTSGRTDTQYF
NA	12	TRBV7-2	TRBJ2-2	NA	TGTGCCAGCAGCCCTAATACCGGGGAGCTGTTTTTT	CASSPNTGELFF
TRBD1	15	TRBV9	TRBJ2-3	NA	TGTGCCAGCAGCGTCGGGACAGCATTCGCAGATACGCAGTATTTT	CASSVGTAFADTQYF
NA	15	TRBV19	TRBJ2-7	NA	TGTGCCAGTAGTCCACCCGGGGGTCTTACCTACGAGCAGTACTTC	CASSPPGGLTYEQYF
TRBD2	16	TRBV19	TRBJ2-7	NA	TGTGCCAGTAGAGAACACCTAGCGGGGGATAACTACGAGCAGTACTTC	CASREHLAGDNYEQYF
TRBD1	15	TRBV11-1	TRBJ1-2	once	TGTGCCAGCAGCTTAGCCGAGGGACAGGGCTATGGCTACACCTTC	CASSLAEGQGYGYTF
NA	16	TRBV6-5	TRBJ2-5	NA	TGTGCCAGCAGTTACCTCCTAGCGCCGAGGGGAGAGACCCAGTACTTC	CASSYLLAPRGETQYF
NA	14	TRBV27	TRBJ2-7	NA	TGTGCCAGCAGTTTCCGACAGGTCTCCTACGAGCAGTACTTC	CASSFRQVSYEQYF
NA	14	TRBV5-5	TRBJ2-3	NA	TGTGCCAGCAGCCTAACTCTTTATTTAGATACGCAGTATTTT	CASSLTLYLDTQYF
TRBD2	16	TRBV4-2	TRBJ2-1	NA	TGTGCCAGCAGCCAAGATCTGCGGGAGACGTACAATGAGCAGTTCTTC	CASSQDLRETYNEQFF
TRBD1	14	TRBV29-1	TRBJ2-5	NA	TGCAGCGCCGACGCTCGGGACAGCCCCCGTGGCCAGTACTTC	CSADARDSPRGQYF